This entry describes one T cell receptor (beta chain). Its antigen is still unknown. Use of 60 Vbeta and 13 Jbeta primers characterized the PCR. Profiled with immunoSEQ multiplex PCR; TCRdb holds only in-frame clones, not every one. This table lists about 120,000 clones. The data originate from a study of cytomegalovirus exposure and HLA in healthy donors. The overall study: Genotyping of under 500 donors showed that about 79% belonged to the Caucasian-associated ancestry cluster.

Study-wide findings and caveats: Later, TCR association rates were found to vary by HLA locus, highest for DRB1 and lowest for HLA-C. Later findings reportedly placed an Asian-associated ancestry cluster below the approximately 700-donor mean for N-insertions.

Sequenced: PBMCs. The sequence was collected from a man in his forties or fifties in good health and CMV-seropositive.

This CDR3 reads CASGSSGGRSDTQYF. CDR3 sequence (DNA): TGCGCCAGTGGAAGTTCGGGAGGGCGATCAGATACGCAGTATTTT. This chain connects TRBV5-1 to TRBJ2-3, with TRBD2 identical over 8 bases. Germline V gene lookup returns CDR1 SGHRS and CDR2 YFSETQ. This CDR3 contains 15 residues. The V segment lost 8 bases and the J segment 4 bases; nucleotides outside the gene matches: 12.